Each of the 13 T cell receptor beta chains below was sequenced from the same sample in a study of blood T cell repertoires in COVID-19. TCRdb keeps only in-frame clones here, not all; method: immunoSEQ multiplex PCR. This sample carries around 500,000 clones, approximately 90% of them seen once, and the ten largest clones take approximately 1.8%. Sequencing was performed on PBMCs or T cells enriched from blood (not recorded which). These receptor sequences come from a woman aged 40 to 50 who had recovered from COVID-19.

This chain uses TRBV4-2 with TRBJ1-6; 9 nucleotides line up with TRBD1. This CDR3 comprises 17 residues. Germline CDR1 LGHNA, CDR2 YNFKEQ. Trimming removed 4 bases from V and 9 bases from J; junction bases left unmatched: 13. DNA for the CDR3: TGTGCCAGCAGCCCTCGGCGCGACGGGACAGGGCCTTCACCCCTCCACTTT. This gives the protein CASSPRRDGTGPSPLHF.

This clone occurred once. V gene TRBV30 combines with J gene TRBJ1-1; 9 bases agree with TRBD1. Trimming took 1 base from V and 4 from J; bases not matched to a gene: 1. CDR3 size: 13 residues. Germline CDR1 reads GTSNPN; CDR2 reads SVGIG (reference sequence). This CDR3 is CAWSEQGATEAFF. The CDR3 DNA is TGTGCCTGGAGTGAACAGGGGGCCACTGAAGCTTTCTTT.

This clone has just one count. The chain uses TRBV10-2 and TRBJ2-7; 7 bases agree with TRBD2. This CDR3 region has 16 residues. The trim removed 4 bases at V and 6 bases at J, leaving 15 bases unmatched. Germline CDR1 reads WSHSY; CDR2 reads SAAADI. This CDR3 is CASSAQGGRGLGEQYF. In nucleotides, the CDR3 is TGCGCCAGCAGTGCTCAAGGCGGGAGAGGATTGGGCGAGCAGTACTTC.

The rearrangement uses TRBV5-6 and TRBJ2-7; 8 positions agree with TRBD2. The CDR3 runs 14 residues. Germline V gives CDR1 SGHDT, CDR2 YYEEEE. The ends lost 0 bases at V and 5 bases at J; junction bases unmatched: 4. In DNA, the CDR3 is TGTGCCAGCAGCTTGGTTATGGGACTAGACGAGCAGTACTTC. Amino acids: CASSLVMGLDEQYF.

This clone was picked up one time. The chain couples TRBV11-2 to TRBJ1-1; D is undetermined. This CDR3 spans 11 amino acids. Trimming removed 1 base from V and 9 bases from J, with 6 bases in between. The germline V gene has CDR1 SGHAT and CDR2 FQNNGV. The CDR3 region has the DNA TGTGCCAGCAGCTTAGGGGAGCAAGCTTTCTTT. Its protein is CASSLGEQAFF.

The genes are TRBV4-3 and TRBJ1-1, with a tentative D call TRBD1 (5 bases). The CDR3 extends over 17 amino acids. Trimming shortened V by 0 bases and J by 1 base, and 15 bases separated the two germline ends. Germline values: CDR1 LGHNA, CDR2 YSLEER. The CDR3: CASSQDSRGETNTEAFF. CDR3 in DNA: TGCGCCAGCAGCCAAGATTCCCGGGGGGAAACGAACACTGAAGCTTTCTTT.

This chain links TRBV7-8 with TRBJ2-1, with 14 bases fitting TRBD2. CDR1 is SGHVS, CDR2 FQNEAQ, per germline. CDR3 length equals 18 residues. J was trimmed by 1 base and V by 5 bases; bases with no gene match: 7. The CDR3 loop reads CASSPGLAGGTSYNEQFF. The CDR3 coding sequence is TGTGCCAGCAGCCCCGGACTAGCGGGAGGCACTTCCTACAATGAGCAGTTCTTC. Full variable domain (remainder filled in from reference TRBV7-8 and TRBJ2-1): GAGVSQSPRYKVAKRGQDVALRCDPISGHVSLFWYQQALGQGPEFLTYFQNEAQLDKSGLPSDRFFAERPEGSVSTLKIQRTQQEDSAVYLCASSPGLAGGTSYNEQFFGPGTRLTVL.

The chain is built from TRBV18 and TRBJ2-3; the match to TRBD2 covers 14 bases. The CDR3 runs to 16 residues. The germline V gene encodes CDR1 KGHSH and CDR2 LQKENI. J was trimmed by 11 bases and V by 4 bases; bases with no gene match: 11. The CDR3 bases are TGTGCCAGCTCACACTTGACTAGCGGGAGGGCCTATGGGCAGTATTTT. Translated, it gives CASSHLTSGRAYGQYF.

This chain links TRBV2 with TRBJ2-7; D gene uncertain. The germline V gene encodes CDR1 SNHLY and CDR2 FYNNEI. Deletions cut 2 bases from V and 0 bases from J, with 8 bases between. The CDR3 extends over 14 amino acids. CDR3 residues: CASSEYRSSYEQYF. DNA for the CDR3: TGTGCCAGCAGTGAATACAGAAGCTCCTACGAGCAGTACTTC.

The chain links TRBV7-2 to TRBJ2-1, with 14 nucleotides matching TRBD2. This CDR3 has 15 amino acids. Germline CDR1 reads SGHTA; CDR2 reads FQGNSA. After removal of 5 bases from V and 8 bases from J, the junction contained 5 bases not matched to a gene. This chain's CDR3 is CASSATSGREHEQFF. CDR3 coding DNA: TGTGCCAGCAGCGCGACTAGCGGGAGGGAACATGAGCAGTTCTTC.

The J gene is TRBJ2-7, the V gene TRBV5-6; D perhaps matches TRBD1 (5 bases). The length of the CDR3 is 13 residues. CDR1 is SGHDT, CDR2 YYEEEE, per germline. V lost 5 bases to trimming and J lost 2 bases, with 11 bases between them. Written as DNA, the CDR3 is TGTGCCAGCAGGGGGCAGGTCACCTACGAGCAGTACTTC. Translating gives CASRGQVTYEQYF.

Only one count was recorded for this clone. This sample also contains other DNA sequences that code for the same CDR3. The gene calls are TRBV6-5 and TRBJ1-2; D is unclear. Germline CDR1 reads MNHEY; CDR2 reads SVGAGI. This CDR3 has 14 amino acids. V was pared by 0 bases and J by 2 bases, with 7 bases between. The CDR3 here is CASSYSSANYGYTF. For the CDR3, the DNA is TGTGCCAGCAGTTACTCGAGCGCAAACTATGGCTACACCTTC.

CDR3 protein: CASRRTEGYEQYF. CDR3 nucleotide sequence: TGTGCCAGCAGACGGACAGAGGGATACGAGCAGTACTTC. V and J are TRBV27 and TRBJ2-7; D possibly corresponds to TRBD1 (6 bases). The ends were cut back, 6 bases at V and 4 bases at J, with 13 bases in the middle. Germline CDR1 is MNHEY and CDR2 is SMNVEV (reference sequence). This CDR3 is 13 amino acids long.